The entry that follows covers one T cell receptor beta chain sequence. Its antigen remains unidentified. CDR3 length: 13 residues. CDR1 is SGHRS, CDR2 YFSETQ, per germline. V lost 0 bases and J lost 4, with 5 bases in between. Method: immunoSEQ multiplex PCR; TCRdb's copy keeps in-frame clones and lacks some. The data contain roughly 150,000 clones, about nine tenths of them seen just once; the ten biggest clones take up less than 2%. These data are taken from a study of T cell responses to AZD1222 COVID-19 vaccine. Study observations and caveats: Spike-specific TCR breadth rose after two AZD1222 doses, and depth rose as well.

The material was peripheral blood, obtained on day 0 of AZD1222 vaccination. V gene TRBV5-1 combines with J gene TRBJ1-5; no firm D call. This clonotype was sampled from an adult in good health. The CDR3 loop is CASSLDPNQPQHF. In nucleotides, the CDR3 is TGCGCCAGCAGCTTGGACCCTAATCAGCCCCAGCATTTT. Combining the CDR3 with reference TRBV5-1 and TRBJ1-5 gives the whole variable domain KAGVTQTPRYLIKTRGQQVTLSCSPISGHRSVSWYQQTPGQGLQFLFEYFSETQRNKGNFPGRFSGRQFSNSRSEMNVSTLELGDSALYLCASSLDPNQPQHFGDGTRLSIL.